This T cell receptor beta chain was sequenced for a study of cytomegalovirus exposure and HLA in healthy donors. Concerning this clone: Its specificity is unknown.

Germline CDR1 reads LNHDA; CDR2 reads SQIVND (reference sequence). V lost 10 bases to trimming and J lost 1 base, with 16 bases between them. This CDR3 is built from 14 residues. A multiplex PCR was run with 60 Vbeta primers and 13 Jbeta primers. TCRdb keeps only in-frame clones here, not all; method: immunoSEQ multiplex PCR. This sample yields around 130,000 clones, of which approximately 78% are seen a single time; 2.5% to 3% belongs to the top ten. General study findings and limits: Presence/absence analyses took donor sequencing depth as roughly uniform.

The V and J genes are TRBV19 and TRBJ1-1, with D possibly matching TRBD1 (6 bases). This clonotype originated in a human donor in good health. Sequencing used PBMCs. CDR3 nucleotide sequence: TGTGCCACTAGCCGCCAGGACAGGAACACTGAAGCTTTCTTT. Residues: CATSRQDRNTEAFF.